One and the same sample provided the 12 T cell receptor beta chains below, sequenced in a study of T-cell reconstitution after alpha-beta-depleted transplantation in children. Preparation of the TCRbeta library involved a method that used unique molecular identifiers. TCRdb itself ran the PCR reads through MiXCR, one entry per CDR3 protein. The data contain hundreds of thousands of distinct CDR3 sequences, 9.5% to 15% of them singletons. The sequenced sample was PBMCs from the stem cell graft donor, obtained from the stem cell graft. These receptors were taken from a human donor who donated a stem cell graft to a child with acute lymphoblastic leukemia.

This clonotype showed up many times. The V and J genes are TRBV29-1 and TRBJ2-7; D perhaps matches TRBD1 (6 bases). V was clipped by 3 bases and J by 1 base, with 16 bases between them. CDR1 is SQVTM, CDR2 ANQGSEA, per germline. The CDR3 has 15 residues. CDR3 residues: CSVEKPRGMSYEQYF. CDR3 DNA sequence: TGCAGCGTTGAGAAGCCCAGGGGAATGTCCTACGAGCAGTACTTC.

This clonotype was detected ten times or more. The chain employs TRBV6-6 and TRBJ2-7; D is unresolved. V lost 8 bases to trimming and J lost 5 bases, with 16 bases between them. The CDR3 is 13 residues long. In germline, CDR1 is MNHNY, CDR2 SVGAGI (reference sequence). CDR3 nucleotides: TGTGCCAGCTTCAGACCCTCGGTGGACGAGCAGTACTTC. It is translated as CASFRPSVDEQYF.

A word on this clonotype: One junction end does not reproduce the germline sequence, and a read error may be involved. The V and J genes are TRBV7-2 and TRBJ2-7; D is perhaps TRBD1 (6 bases). CDR1 SGHTA and CDR2 FQGNSA come from the germline V gene. CDR3 size: 15 residues. The CDR3 sequence is CASSSQGYGSYERYF. Written as DNA, the CDR3 is TGTGCCAGCAGCTCCCAGGGGTACGGGTCCTACGAGCGGTACTTC.

The gene calls are TRBV28 and TRBJ2-1, with D possibly matching TRBD2 (5 bases). V was trimmed by 3 bases and J by 10 bases, leaving 13 bases between them. The CDR3 loop spans 13 amino acids. CDR1 is MDHEN and CDR2 is SYDVKM in the germline V gene. The CDR3 DNA reads TGTGCCAGCAGTTTGCTCGACTACCTCGAGCAGTTCTTC. Its protein product is CASSLLDYLEQFF.

This clonotype was seen a handful of times. This chain links TRBV27 with TRBJ1-2; D may be TRBD1 (6 bases). Germline-derived CDR1 and CDR2 are MNHEY and SMNVEV (reference sequence). The germline V and J ends were trimmed by 4 bases and 8 bases, with 17 bases remaining between them. The CDR3 loop spans 14 amino acids. CDR3 sequence (DNA): TGTGCCAGCAGTTCCCCCACAGGGTTGGGGGGCTACACCTTC. Its protein is CASSSPTGLGGYTF.

This clonotype was seen ten or more times. The chain recombines TRBV5-1 with TRBJ2-3, with D possibly being TRBD2 (6 bases). The CDR3 runs 15 residues. CDR1 is SGHRS and CDR2 is YFSETQ in the germline V gene. V shed 5 bases and J shed 2 bases, with 15 bases lying between them. The CDR3 loop is CASRRGYSYTDTQYF. The CDR3 DNA reads TGCGCCAGCAGACGGGGGTACAGCTACACAGATACGCAGTATTTT. The variable domain in full, with the rest retrieved from reference TRBV5-1 and TRBJ2-3, is KAGVTQTPRYLIKTRGQQVTLSCSPISGHRSVSWYQQTPGQGLQFLFEYFSETQRNKGNFPGRFSGRQFSNSRSEMNVSTLELGDSALYLCASRRGYSYTDTQYFGPGTRLTVL.

The chain employs TRBV25-1 and TRBJ2-7; the match to TRBD1 covers 10 bases. This CDR3 is 15 amino acids long. Germline CDR1 MGHDK, CDR2 SYGVNS. V shed 4 bases and J 5 bases; nucleotides not matched to a gene: 8. This CDR3 is CASSAAGTGDNEQYF. CDR3 in DNA: TGTGCCAGCAGTGCCGCCGGGACAGGGGATAACGAGCAGTACTTC.

The genes are TRBV7-9 and TRBJ2-3; D gene unclear. V lost 1 base, J lost 2 bases, and 13 bases lay in between. This CDR3 has 16 amino acids. Germline V gives CDR1 SEHNR, CDR2 FQNEAQ (reference sequence). The CDR3 loop reads CASSLEWAGTTDTQYF. The CDR3 DNA is TGTGCCAGCAGCTTAGAGTGGGCTGGCACCACAGATACGCAGTATTTT.

The chain joins TRBV4-3 to TRBJ2-7; D not certain. The germline gives CDR1 LGHNA, CDR2 YSLEER. The V end was cut by 0 bases, the J end by 4 bases, with 13 bases between. The CDR3 totals 15 residues. CDR3 region: CASSQDRVAPYEQYF. The CDR3 nucleotides are TGCGCCAGCAGCCAAGATAGGGTCGCTCCTTACGAGCAGTACTTC.

This clonotype was counted ten times or more. The J gene is TRBJ2-5, the V gene TRBV5-6, with 11 bases identical to TRBD2. Trimming removed 4 bases from V and 5 bases from J; junction bases left unmatched: 10. Germline CDR1 is SGHDT and CDR2 is YYEEEE. CDR3 length: 16 residues. The CDR3 DNA follows: TGTGCCAGCAGCCAGACTAGCGGGACGATTTGGGAGACCCAGTACTTC. Its translation is CASSQTSGTIWETQYF.

In its sample, this clonotype was seen many times. The chain couples TRBV5-1 to TRBJ2-3; D unresolved. Trimming removed 4 bases at V and 1 base at J, with 10 bases between. The CDR3 has 14 amino acids. Germline V gene sequence: CDR1 SGHRS, CDR2 YFSETQ. CDR3 amino acids: CASSPNVRTDTQYF. CDR3 in DNA: TGCGCCAGCAGCCCGAACGTCCGCACAGATACGCAGTATTTT.

This clonotype was seen many times. V is TRBV5-1 and J is TRBJ1-2; no reliable D call. V lost 0 bases and J 0 bases, leaving 6 bases between the germline ends. Germline-derived CDR1 and CDR2 are SGHRS and YFSETQ. The CDR3 is 14 residues long. CDR3 nucleotide sequence: TGCGCCAGCAGCTTGGGCAGGACTAACTATGGCTACACCTTC. Amino acid sequence: CASSLGRTNYGYTF.